Listed below are T cell receptor beta chains from one sample, sequenced in a study of blood T cells in healthy people across ages. TCRdb redid the calling of the 5' RACE reads with MiXCR, one entry per CDR3 protein. The sample records more than 800,000 distinct CDR3 sequences, around 26% being singletons. Sequenced material: blood. The source of these receptors is a woman older than 75 in good health. Both conserved end residues are part of each CDR3. Fields, in order: V gene, J gene, clone size, D gene, CDR3 DNA, CDR3 protein. A D gene is named only where the DNA matches it firmly. Clone size is shown for a subset of rows, as once, few, many or a class of expanded clone.

v_gene: TRBV7-2; j_gene: TRBJ1-1; abundance: few; d_gene: -; CDR3nt: TGTGCCAGCATGGGGCAGTGGAACACTGAAGCTTTCTTT; CDR3aa: CASMGQWNTEAFF
v_gene: TRBV12-3/TRBV12-4; j_gene: TRBJ1-1; abundance: -; d_gene: -; CDR3nt: TGTGCCAGCAGTTTACAGGGACTAGGCACTGAAGCTTTCTTT; CDR3aa: CASSLQGLGTEAFF
v_gene: TRBV27; j_gene: TRBJ2-7; abundance: many; d_gene: -; CDR3nt: TGTGCCAGCAAAGACAGGCCTTACCTCTACGAGCAGTACTTC; CDR3aa: CASKDRPYLYEQYF
v_gene: TRBV7-2; j_gene: TRBJ2-7; abundance: -; d_gene: -; CDR3nt: TGTGCCAGCGGGGCGGGGGCCCTCGGTAGTAACTACGAGCAGTACTTC; CDR3aa: CASGAGALGSNYEQYF
v_gene: TRBV4-3; j_gene: TRBJ1-2; abundance: -; d_gene: TRBD1; CDR3nt: TGCGCCAGCAGCCAAGATCGGGACAGGGCGTATTACTATGGCTACACCTTC; CDR3aa: CASSQDRDRAYYYGYTF
v_gene: TRBV7-2; j_gene: TRBJ2-7; abundance: many; d_gene: TRBD1; CDR3nt: TGTGCCAGCAGTCTCGGACAGGGTGGGCCCTACGAGCAGTACTTC; CDR3aa: CASSLGQGGPYEQYF
v_gene: TRBV2; j_gene: TRBJ2-5; abundance: -; d_gene: -; CDR3nt: TGTGCCAGCAGTCCCGACAGGAGGCGTAGGGAGACCCAGTACTTC; CDR3aa: CASSPDRRRRETQYF
v_gene: TRBV20-1; j_gene: TRBJ2-4; abundance: -; d_gene: TRBD2; CDR3nt: TGCGGTGCTAGAACGGGACTAGCGGTCGGCGTGCAGTACTTC; CDR3aa: CGARTGLAVGVQYF
v_gene: TRBV7-9; j_gene: TRBJ2-7; abundance: few; d_gene: -; CDR3nt: TGTGCCAGCAGCTTTGGGAGCGCGGAGTCCTACGAGCAGTACTTC; CDR3aa: CASSFGSAESYEQYF
v_gene: TRBV12-3/TRBV12-4; j_gene: TRBJ1-1; abundance: many; d_gene: -; CDR3nt: TGTGCCAGCATTCTCAGTGGGATGAACACTGAAGCTTTCTTT; CDR3aa: CASILSGMNTEAFF
v_gene: TRBV7-9; j_gene: TRBJ2-1; abundance: many; d_gene: TRBD1; CDR3nt: TGTGCCAGCAGCCCCCGACAGGGTAATAATGAGCAGTTCTTC; CDR3aa: CASSPRQGNNEQFF
v_gene: TRBV12-3/TRBV12-4; j_gene: TRBJ1-5; abundance: -; d_gene: -; CDR3nt: TGTGCCAGCAGTTTTAACCGTGGGGGCAATCAGCCCCAGCATTTT; CDR3aa: CASSFNRGGNQPQHF
v_gene: TRBV6-1; j_gene: TRBJ2-7; abundance: few; d_gene: TRBD1; CDR3nt: TGTGCCGGCAGTGCCCCCCGGGACAGGGGAGACGAGCAGTACTTC; CDR3aa: CAGSAPRDRGDEQYF
v_gene: TRBV11-2; j_gene: TRBJ2-1; abundance: few; d_gene: TRBD2; CDR3nt: TGTGCCAGCAGCTTGGAGCGGGGGGGCTTCAATGAGCAGTTCTTC; CDR3aa: CASSLERGGFNEQFF
v_gene: TRBV7-2; j_gene: TRBJ1-2; abundance: -; d_gene: -; CDR3nt: TGTGCCAGCAGCTTAGCAGGGGTTGATGGCTACACCTTC; CDR3aa: CASSLAGVDGYTF
v_gene: TRBV3-1; j_gene: TRBJ2-5; abundance: many; d_gene: -; CDR3nt: TGTGCCAGCAGCCAAGATGGAAAAGAGACCCAGTACTTC; CDR3aa: CASSQDGKETQYF
v_gene: TRBV5-1; j_gene: TRBJ2-7; abundance: -; d_gene: TRBD1; CDR3nt: TGCGCCAGCAGCCCGACAGGGATTCCCTACCCCTACGAGCAGTACTTC; CDR3aa: CASSPTGIPYPYEQYF
v_gene: TRBV7-2; j_gene: TRBJ1-2; abundance: few; d_gene: -; CDR3nt: TGTGCCAGCAGCTTAGGTGGGGGCTCCCTTCGGTATGGCTACACCTTC; CDR3aa: CASSLGGGSLRYGYTF
v_gene: TRBV7-9; j_gene: TRBJ2-7; abundance: -; d_gene: -; CDR3nt: TGTGCCAGCAGCATAGCAGGGTACGAGCAGTACTTC; CDR3aa: CASSIAGYEQYF
v_gene: TRBV19; j_gene: TRBJ2-1; abundance: many; d_gene: -; CDR3nt: TGTGCCAGTAGTATGTCGGGGGTTTGGGATCGCAATGAGCAGTTCTTC; CDR3aa: CASSMSGVWDRNEQFF
v_gene: TRBV6-5; j_gene: TRBJ1-2; abundance: many; d_gene: -; CDR3nt: TGTGCCAGCAGCCCCGTGACAGGAGATGGCTACACCTTC; CDR3aa: CASSPVTGDGYTF
v_gene: TRBV15; j_gene: TRBJ2-1; abundance: many; d_gene: -; CDR3nt: TGTGCCACCAGCAGGGCCAGCTCCTACAATGAGCAGTTCTTC; CDR3aa: CATSRASSYNEQFF
v_gene: TRBV28; j_gene: TRBJ2-6; abundance: few; d_gene: -; CDR3nt: TGTGCCAGCAGTCTCCTCACGAGCTCTGGGGCCAACGTCCTGACTTTC; CDR3aa: CASSLLTSSGANVLTF
v_gene: TRBV7-2; j_gene: TRBJ2-7; abundance: -; d_gene: -; CDR3nt: TGTGCCAGCAGCTTCGACCGGGGTTCCAATGAGCAGTACTTC; CDR3aa: CASSFDRGSNEQYF
v_gene: TRBV7-2; j_gene: TRBJ1-1; abundance: few; d_gene: TRBD1; CDR3nt: TGTGCCAGCAGCTTTTCCGGGACAGGGAGCTGGGGCACTGAAGCTTTCTTT; CDR3aa: CASSFSGTGSWGTEAFF
v_gene: TRBV4-3; j_gene: TRBJ1-5; abundance: -; d_gene: TRBD1; CDR3nt: TGCGCCAGCAGCTTTGACAGGGGCTCATACCAGCCCCAGCATTTT; CDR3aa: CASSFDRGSYQPQHF